This T cell receptor (beta chain) was recorded in a study of human T cells and chemical hapten exposure. This clonotype appeared a few times. The antigen is not known. Time point of the sample: patch test 3, about 24 weeks after DPC sensitization. Sample treatment: therapeutic diphenylcyclopropenone sensitization with weekly scalp DPC. Donors were 18 to 70-year-old alopecia patients suitable for DPC. Broader study findings: Sensitizing with DPC caused no change in TCRs above 1 in 1000 frequency. Compared with pre-sensitization or healthy control sets, expanded TCRs clustered more.

The library labeled individual cDNA molecules by adding unique molecular identifiers to them. TCRdb passed the RACE reads through MiXCR, listing each CDR3 protein once. The sample records more than 100,000 distinct CDR3 sequences, 11% being singletons. The CDR3 extends over 14 amino acids. Trimming stripped 2 bases from V and 2 bases from J, with 10 bases between. The V gene's germline CDR1 is MDHEN and CDR2 SYDVKM. V usage is TRBV28 and J usage is TRBJ2-7; D is unresolved. The source material was whole blood, sampled in connection with sensitization to the hapten diphenylcyclopropenone (DPC). The sequence came from a woman aged 50 to 60 with alopecia areata. Some clones in this sample may be carry-over from other donors' samples. The CDR3 DNA is TGTGCCAGCAGTTTAACCGGTCCCACCTACGAGCAGTACTTC. Translated, it gives CASSLTGPTYEQYF.